One sample yielded the 14 T cell receptor beta chains listed below, sequenced in a study of T cell responses to AZD1222 COVID-19 vaccine. Measured with immunoSEQ multiplex PCR; TCRdb has only the in-frame clones, and not every one. The sample carries 150,000 to 200,000 clones, around 94% recorded once. The specimen was peripheral blood, collected on day 0 of AZD1222 vaccination. These receptors originate from an adult in good health.

The V and J genes are TRBV19 and TRBJ1-2; TRBD1 matches 9 bases. CDR3 length: 16 amino acids. Germline V CDR1 and CDR2: LNHDA, SQIVND (reference sequence). V dropped 11 bases and J dropped 4; count of bases not matched to a gene: 17. The CDR3 DNA reads as TGTGCCTGTGACTCCCGAAACAGGGGGCAAGGCTATGGCTACACCTTC. Its protein is CACDSRNRGQGYGYTF.

The V and J genes are TRBV4-1 and TRBJ1-3; 9 nucleotides agree with TRBD1. This CDR3 spans 15 amino acids. The V and J ends lost 2 bases and 8 bases, in that order; junction bases with no gene match: 7. Germline loops: CDR1 MGHRA, CDR2 YSYEKL. The CDR3: CASSQRWTGVDTIYF. CDR3 nucleotide sequence: TGCGCCAGCAGCCAACGGTGGACAGGGGTAGACACCATATATTTT.

The V gene is TRBV9, the J gene TRBJ1-3; no firm D call. With 0 bases removed from V and 4 bases from J, the gap between germline ends came to 5 bases. The CDR3 is 13 amino acids. Germline V lookup: CDR1 SGDLS, CDR2 YYNGEE. CDR3 sequence: CASSVEIGNTIYF. The CDR3 DNA is TGTGCCAGCAGCGTAGAGATAGGAAACACCATATATTTT. Full variable domain (remainder filled in from reference TRBV9 and TRBJ1-3): DSGVTQTPKHLITATGQRVTLRCSPRSGDLSVYWYQQSLDQGLQFLIQYYNGEERAKGNILERFSAQQFPDLHSELNLSSLELGDSALYFCASSVEIGNTIYFGEGSWLTVV.

The J gene is TRBJ2-7, the V gene TRBV9; weak D call: TRBD2 (5 bases). The CDR3 length is 15 residues. The V gene lost 0 bases and the J gene lost 2 bases, with 12 bases spanning the gap. Germline CDR1 and CDR2: SGDLS and YYNGEE. In DNA form, the CDR3 reads TGTGCCAGCAGCGTAGAGGGAGAAGAAGCCTACGAGCAGTACTTC. Encoded protein: CASSVEGEEAYEQYF.

The chain joins TRBV6-2 or TRBV6-3 to TRBJ1-6; D gene ambiguous. Trimming removed 0 bases at V and 7 bases at J, with 10 bases between. Germline V lookup: CDR1 MNHEY, CDR2 SVGEGT. This CDR3 has 15 residues. The CDR3 sequence is CASSYSISKNSPLHF. CDR3 DNA: TGTGCCAGCAGTTACTCGATCTCCAAAAATTCACCCCTCCACTTT.

The chain has TRBV6-5 and TRBJ1-1; the D gene is possibly TRBD1 (5 bases). Germline V gives CDR1 MNHEY, CDR2 SVGAGI. The CDR3 totals 12 residues. Trimming removed 2 bases at V and 8 bases at J, with 9 bases between. In DNA, the CDR3 is TGTGCCAGCAGTTACGGGGACTCCGAAGCTTTCTTT. As protein: CASSYGDSEAFF.

J is TRBJ1-1 and V is TRBV2; D possibly corresponds to TRBD1 (5 bases). V was clipped by 4 bases and J by 5 bases, with 11 bases between them. The CDR3 spans 13 residues. Germline V gene sequence: CDR1 SNHLY, CDR2 FYNNEI. The CDR3 DNA follows: TGTGCCAGCAGTGCTACCAGGGTGACTGAAGCTTTCTTT. Translating gives CASSATRVTEAFF.

The chain joins TRBV4-2 to TRBJ1-5; the D is unclear. The CDR3 length is 17 residues. CDR1 is LGHNA, CDR2 YNFKEQ, per germline. V lost 0 bases and J 0 bases, leaving 12 bases between the germline ends. The CDR3 region has the DNA TGTGCCAGCAGCCAAGATTTGGTAGGAAATAGCAATCAGCCCCAGCATTTT. Protein sequence: CASSQDLVGNSNQPQHF.

The chain employs TRBV5-5 and TRBJ2-3; the D gene is possibly TRBD2 (6 bases). Trimming stripped 2 bases from V and 4 bases from J, with 8 bases between. The CDR3 loop spans 13 amino acids. The germline V gene has CDR1 SGHKS and CDR2 YYEKEE (reference sequence). The CDR3 loop is CASSFTGADTQYF. The DNA of the CDR3 is TGTGCCAGCAGCTTCACGGGGGCAGATACGCAGTATTTT.

The chain joins TRBV2 to TRBJ2-1; weak D call: TRBD1 (5 bases). Germline V gene sequence: CDR1 SNHLY, CDR2 FYNNEI. CDR3 length equals 13 residues. The ends were cut back, 6 bases at V and 3 bases at J, with 9 bases in the middle. The CDR3 DNA reads TGTGCCAGCAGGCCAGACAGCTACAATGAGCAGTTCTTC. Translation gives CASRPDSYNEQFF.

This clone has just one count. V gene TRBV6-5 combines with J gene TRBJ1-2; D is perhaps TRBD1 (5 bases). The CDR3 is 16 residues long. The V gene's germline CDR1 is MNHEY and CDR2 SVGAGI. V was clipped by 0 bases and J by 4 bases, with 15 bases between them. CDR3 DNA: TGTGCCAGCAGTTACTCAGCTCTTGGGGCAGCCTATGGCTACACCTTC. Protein: CASSYSALGAAYGYTF.

The genes are TRBV18 and TRBJ2-2, with 10 positions matching TRBD1. The CDR3 runs to 19 residues. V lost 3 bases, J lost 10 bases, and 20 bases stayed unmatched. CDR1 KGHSH and CDR2 LQKENI come from the germline V gene. The CDR3 DNA reads TGTGCCAGCTCACCGATTCCCCCCGTCGGGACAGGGGCTAGAATGGAGCTGTTTTTT. Translation: CASSPIPPVGTGARMELFF.

The rearrangement joins TRBV28 to TRBJ1-3; no reliable D call. Germline lookup yields CDR1 MDHEN and CDR2 SYDVKM. This CDR3 has 12 amino acids. V lost 2 bases and J lost 10, with 9 bases in between. CDR3 sequence reads: CASSLGPVTIYF. The CDR3 DNA reads as TGTGCCAGCAGTTTAGGTCCGGTAACCATATATTTT.

This rearrangement joins TRBV7-2 to TRBJ1-4; D is possibly TRBD1 (5 bases). Trimming cost V 6 bases and J 6 bases, with 14 bases left between them. The CDR3 is 14 amino acids. CDR1 is SGHTA and CDR2 is FQGNSA in the germline V gene. CDR3 protein: CASSLSGPYEKLFF. CDR3 DNA: TGTGCCAGCAGTTTATCAGGGCCCTATGAAAAACTGTTTTTT.